These 7 T cell receptor beta chains originate from one sample sequenced in a study of control samples from healthy donors and cancer patients. The method was immunoSEQ multiplex PCR; TCRdb's version includes in-frame clones alone and lacks a portion of them. The sample has tens of thousands of clones, 85% to 95% seen once. What was sequenced was blood. The source of these receptors is a man aged 25-45 years in good health.

CDR3: CASSYKRGIYGYTF. The DNA for the CDR3 is TGTGCCAGCAGTTACAAACGGGGAATCTATGGCTACACCTTC. The V call is TRBV6-2 or TRBV6-3, the J call TRBJ1-2; D gene uncertain. The CDR3 has 14 amino acids. Germline CDR1 MNHEY, CDR2 SVGEGT. V lost 2 bases, J lost 4 bases, and 11 bases lay in between.

This chain joins TRBV25-1 and TRBJ1-5, with no clear D. Trimming shortened V by 4 bases and J by 3 bases, and 10 bases separated the two germline ends. The CDR3 length is 14 residues. The germline gives CDR1 MGHDK, CDR2 SYGVNS. The CDR3 nucleotides read TGTGCCAGCAGTGGGGGTCTATTCAATCAGCCCCAGCATTTT. It yields the protein CASSGGLFNQPQHF.

This clone has just one count. The chain joins TRBV18 to TRBJ2-6, with D perhaps matching TRBD1 or TRBD2 (5 bases each). The CDR3 is made up of 16 amino acids. Germline loops: CDR1 KGHSH, CDR2 LQKENI. With 5 bases removed from V and 0 bases from J, the gap between germline ends came to 11 bases. This CDR3 is CASSYGANSGANVLTF. The CDR3 DNA sequence: TGTGCCAGCTCATACGGGGCCAACTCTGGGGCCAACGTCCTGACTTTC.

The gene calls are TRBV7-2 and TRBJ2-7, with D hard to call. Deletions cut 2 bases from V and 7 bases from J, with 9 bases between. Germline loops: CDR1 SGHTA, CDR2 FQGNSA. The CDR3 is 12 amino acids. CDR3 residues: CASSLFRREQYF. CDR3 DNA sequence: TGTGCCAGCAGCTTATTCCGGAGAGAGCAGTACTTC.

CDR3 residues: CASSAREENTEAFF. CDR3 nucleotide sequence: TGCGCCAGCAGCGCCAGGGAGGAGAACACTGAAGCTTTCTTT. The chain has TRBV5-1 and TRBJ1-1, with a possible D match to TRBD1 (5 bases). Germline V gene sequence: CDR1 SGHRS, CDR2 YFSETQ. This CDR3 comprises 14 residues. V lost 4 bases, J lost 1 base, and 11 bases lay in between.

In DNA, the CDR3 is TGTGCCAGCAGCTTAGAGTCCCGGCAGCCCGAGCAGTACTTC. This sequence encodes CASSLESRQPEQYF. This sequence joins TRBV7-9 and TRBJ2-7, with unresolved D. In germline, CDR1 is SEHNR, CDR2 FQNEAQ (reference sequence). This CDR3 contains 14 residues. The V end was cut by 1 base, the J end by 6 bases, with 13 bases between.

The chain links TRBV18 to TRBJ2-7, with TRBD1 matching over 8 bases. The CDR3 is made up of 15 amino acids. Germline V gene data show CDR1 as KGHSH and CDR2 as LQKENI. V shed 3 bases, J shed 6 bases, and the junction held 10 bases outside the gene matches. Here the CDR3 reads CASSPDTGGRVEQYF. The CDR3 region has the DNA TGTGCCAGCTCACCGGATACAGGGGGACGTGTCGAGCAGTACTTC.